This TCR beta chain was sequenced during a study of beta chain features in type 1 diabetes. Per germline, CDR1 SGHNT and CDR2 YYREEE (reference sequence). V was shortened by 4 bases and J by 6 bases, with 16 bases between the two germline ends. The CDR3 spans 14 residues. Expressed TCRB transcripts were sequenced after all isolated RNA was converted to cDNA. Using immunoSEQ multiplex PCR, the repertoire was profiled, and TCRdb retains in-frame clones only, with some absent. The data show 150,000 to 200,000 clones, 6.5% to 8.5% seen once. Study-wide points: Moderately but significantly shorter TCRB CDR3s were found in Type 1 diabetes patients in all four CD4+ subsets.

This clone was counted only a few times. The target antigen is unknown. The sample comprised central memory CD4+ T cells from blood. The chain couples TRBV5-4 to TRBJ1-2; a weak D match, TRBD1 (5 bases). This TCR was sampled from a woman in her late teens or twenties with type 1 diabetes. As DNA, the CDR3 is TGTGCCAGCAGCCAAACAAAGGGGATGCATGGCTACACCTTC. Protein sequence: CASSQTKGMHGYTF.